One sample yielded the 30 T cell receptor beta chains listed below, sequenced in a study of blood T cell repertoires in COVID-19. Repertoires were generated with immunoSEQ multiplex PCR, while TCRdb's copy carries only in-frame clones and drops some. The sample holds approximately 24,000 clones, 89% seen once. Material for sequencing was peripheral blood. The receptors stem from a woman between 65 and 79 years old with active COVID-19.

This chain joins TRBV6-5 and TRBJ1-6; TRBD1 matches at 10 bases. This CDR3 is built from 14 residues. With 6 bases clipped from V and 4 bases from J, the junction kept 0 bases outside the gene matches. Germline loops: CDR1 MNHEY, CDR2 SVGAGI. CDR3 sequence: CASRGQGYNSPLHF. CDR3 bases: TGTGCCAGCAGGGGACAGGGGTATAATTCACCCCTCCACTTT.

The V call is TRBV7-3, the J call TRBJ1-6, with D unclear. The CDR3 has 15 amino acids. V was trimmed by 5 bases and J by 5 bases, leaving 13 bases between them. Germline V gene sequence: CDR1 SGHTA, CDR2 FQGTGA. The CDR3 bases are TGTGCCAGCAGCCGAGAGGCAGTTAATAATTCACCCCTCCACTTT. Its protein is CASSREAVNNSPLHF. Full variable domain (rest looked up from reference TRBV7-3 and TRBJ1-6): GAGVSQTPSNKVTEKGKYVELRCDPISGHTALYWYRQSLGQGPEFLIYFQGTGAADDSGLPNDRFFAVRPEGSVSTLKIQRTERGDSAVYLCASSREAVNNSPLHFGNGTRLTVT.

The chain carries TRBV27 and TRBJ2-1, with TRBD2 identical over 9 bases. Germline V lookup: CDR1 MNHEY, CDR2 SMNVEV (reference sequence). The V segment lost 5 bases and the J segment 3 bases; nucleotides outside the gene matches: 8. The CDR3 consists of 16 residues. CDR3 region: CASSPASGAFYNEQFF. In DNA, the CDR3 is TGTGCCAGCAGTCCCGCTAGCGGGGCGTTCTACAATGAGCAGTTCTTC.

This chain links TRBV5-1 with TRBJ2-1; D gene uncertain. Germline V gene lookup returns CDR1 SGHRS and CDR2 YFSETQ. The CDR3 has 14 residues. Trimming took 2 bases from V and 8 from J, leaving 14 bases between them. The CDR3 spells CASSLRLDRHEQFF. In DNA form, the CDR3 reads TGCGCCAGCAGCTTACGGCTAGATCGACATGAGCAGTTCTTC.

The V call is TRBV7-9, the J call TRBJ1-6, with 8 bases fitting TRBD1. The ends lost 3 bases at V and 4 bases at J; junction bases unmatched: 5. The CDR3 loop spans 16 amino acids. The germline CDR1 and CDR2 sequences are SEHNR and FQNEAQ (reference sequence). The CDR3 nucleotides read TGTGCCAGCAGCTTTGGACAGGGATTTTATAATTCACCCCTCCACTTT. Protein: CASSFGQGFYNSPLHF.

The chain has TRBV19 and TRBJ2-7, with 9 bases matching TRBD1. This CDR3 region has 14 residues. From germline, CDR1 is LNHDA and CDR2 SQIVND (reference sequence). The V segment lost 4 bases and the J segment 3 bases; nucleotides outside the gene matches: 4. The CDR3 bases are TGTGCCAGTAGTACGGGACAGGGAGTCTACGAGCAGTACTTC. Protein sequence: CASSTGQGVYEQYF.

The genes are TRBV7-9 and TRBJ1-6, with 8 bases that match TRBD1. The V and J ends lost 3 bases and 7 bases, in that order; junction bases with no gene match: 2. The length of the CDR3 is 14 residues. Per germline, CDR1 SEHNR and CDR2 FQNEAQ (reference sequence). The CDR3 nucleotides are TGTGCCAGCAGCTTGGGACAGGAAAATTCACCCCTCCACTTT. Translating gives CASSLGQENSPLHF.

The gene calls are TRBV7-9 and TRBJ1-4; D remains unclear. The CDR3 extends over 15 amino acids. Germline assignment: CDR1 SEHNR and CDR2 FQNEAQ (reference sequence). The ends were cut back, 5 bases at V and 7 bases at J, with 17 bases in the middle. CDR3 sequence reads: CASSPHPLISEKLFF. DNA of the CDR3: TGTGCCAGCAGCCCCCATCCCCTAATAAGTGAAAAACTGTTTTTT.

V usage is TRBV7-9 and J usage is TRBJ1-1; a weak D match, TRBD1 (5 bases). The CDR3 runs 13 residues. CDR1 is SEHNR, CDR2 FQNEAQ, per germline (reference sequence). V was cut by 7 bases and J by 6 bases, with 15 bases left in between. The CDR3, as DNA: TGTGCCAGCACCACCATGACAGAAGCTGAAGCTTTCTTT. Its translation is CASTTMTEAEAFF.

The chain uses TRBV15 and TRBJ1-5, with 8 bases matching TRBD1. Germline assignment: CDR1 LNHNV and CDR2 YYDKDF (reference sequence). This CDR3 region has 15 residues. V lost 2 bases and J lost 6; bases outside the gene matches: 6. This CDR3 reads CATSRYGQGVQPQHF. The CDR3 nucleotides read TGTGCCACCAGCAGATATGGACAGGGAGTTCAGCCCCAGCATTTT. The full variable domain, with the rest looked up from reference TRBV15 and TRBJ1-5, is DAMVIQNPRYQVTQFGKPVTLSCSQTLNHNVMYWYQQKSSQAPKLLFHYYDKDFNNEADTPDNFQSRRPNTSFCFLDIRSPGLGDTAMYLCATSRYGQGVQPQHFGDGTRLSIL.

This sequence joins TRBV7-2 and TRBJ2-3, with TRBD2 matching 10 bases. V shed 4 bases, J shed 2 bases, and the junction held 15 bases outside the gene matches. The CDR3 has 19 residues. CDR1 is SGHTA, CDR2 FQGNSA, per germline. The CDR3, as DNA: TGTGCCAGCAGCTGGGCTAGCGGGAGATCCACGAGGCCCACAGATACGCAGTATTTT. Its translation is CASSWASGRSTRPTDTQYF.

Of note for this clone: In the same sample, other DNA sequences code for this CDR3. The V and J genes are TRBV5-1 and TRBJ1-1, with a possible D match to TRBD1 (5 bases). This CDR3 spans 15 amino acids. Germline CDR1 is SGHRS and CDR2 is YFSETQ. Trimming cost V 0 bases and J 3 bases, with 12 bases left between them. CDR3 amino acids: CASSLAGRGDTEAFF. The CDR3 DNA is TGCGCCAGCAGCTTGGCGGGTCGGGGGGACACTGAAGCTTTCTTT.

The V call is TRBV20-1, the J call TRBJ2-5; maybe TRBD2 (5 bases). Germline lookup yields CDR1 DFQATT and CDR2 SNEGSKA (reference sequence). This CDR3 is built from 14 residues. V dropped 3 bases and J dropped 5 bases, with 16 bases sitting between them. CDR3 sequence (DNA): TGCAGTGCTAGTACTAGACCCCTTGGGGAGACCCAGTACTTC. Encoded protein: CSASTRPLGETQYF.

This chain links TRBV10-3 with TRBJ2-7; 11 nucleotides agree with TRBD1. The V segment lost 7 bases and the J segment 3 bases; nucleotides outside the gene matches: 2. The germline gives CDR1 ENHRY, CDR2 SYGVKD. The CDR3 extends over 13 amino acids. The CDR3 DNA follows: TGTGCCATCATGGGGACAGGGGGCTACGAGCAGTACTTC. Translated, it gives CAIMGTGGYEQYF.

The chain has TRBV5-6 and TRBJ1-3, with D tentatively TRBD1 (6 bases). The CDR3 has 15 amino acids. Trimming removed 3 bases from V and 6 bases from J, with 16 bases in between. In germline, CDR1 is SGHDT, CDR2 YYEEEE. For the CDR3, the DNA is TGTGCCAGCAGCTACCGGGCCTCAGGGGTAAACACCATATATTTT. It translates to CASSYRASGVNTIYF. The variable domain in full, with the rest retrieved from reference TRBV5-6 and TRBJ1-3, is DAGVTQSPTHLIKTRGQQVTLRCSPKSGHDTVSWYQQALGQGPQFIFQYYEEEERQRGNFPDRFSGHQFPNYSSELNVNALLLGDSALYLCASSYRASGVNTIYFGEGSWLTVV.

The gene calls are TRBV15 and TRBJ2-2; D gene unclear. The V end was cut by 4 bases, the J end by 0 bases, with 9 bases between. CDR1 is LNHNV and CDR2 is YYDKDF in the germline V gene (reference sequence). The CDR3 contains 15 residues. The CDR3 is CATSTLPANTGELFF. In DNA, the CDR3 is TGTGCCACCAGCACCCTCCCGGCGAACACCGGGGAGCTGTTTTTT.

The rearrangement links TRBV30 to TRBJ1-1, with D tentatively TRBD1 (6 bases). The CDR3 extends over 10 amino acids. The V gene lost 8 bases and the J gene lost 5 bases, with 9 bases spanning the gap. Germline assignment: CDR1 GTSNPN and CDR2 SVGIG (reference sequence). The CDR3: CAQGLTEAFF. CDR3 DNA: TGTGCCCAGGGGCTTACTGAAGCTTTCTTT.

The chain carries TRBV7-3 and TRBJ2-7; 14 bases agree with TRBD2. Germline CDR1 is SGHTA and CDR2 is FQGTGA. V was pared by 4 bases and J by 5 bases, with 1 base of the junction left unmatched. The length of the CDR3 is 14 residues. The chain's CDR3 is CASSSGLAGDEQYF. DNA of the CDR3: TGTGCCAGCAGCTCGGGACTAGCGGGGGACGAGCAGTACTTC.

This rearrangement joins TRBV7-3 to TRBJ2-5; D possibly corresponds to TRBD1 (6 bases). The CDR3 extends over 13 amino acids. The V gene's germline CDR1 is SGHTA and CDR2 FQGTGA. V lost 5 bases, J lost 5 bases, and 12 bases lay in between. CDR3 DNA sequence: TGTGCCAGCAGCCAGGGGAGATCGGAGACCCAGTACTTC. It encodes CASSQGRSETQYF.

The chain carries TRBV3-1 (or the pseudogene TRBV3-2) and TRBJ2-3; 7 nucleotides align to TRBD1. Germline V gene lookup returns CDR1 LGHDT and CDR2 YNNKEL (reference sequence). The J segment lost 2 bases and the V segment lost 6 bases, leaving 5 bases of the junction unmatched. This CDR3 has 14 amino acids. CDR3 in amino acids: CASSVGGYTDTQYF. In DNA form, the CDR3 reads TGTGCCAGCAGTGTAGGGGGCTACACAGATACGCAGTATTTT.

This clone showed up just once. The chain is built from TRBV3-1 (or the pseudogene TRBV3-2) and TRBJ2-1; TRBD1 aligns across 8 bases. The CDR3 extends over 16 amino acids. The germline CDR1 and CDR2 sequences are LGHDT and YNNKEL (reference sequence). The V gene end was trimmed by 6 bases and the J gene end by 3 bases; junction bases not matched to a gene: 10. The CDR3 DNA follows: TGTGCCAGCAGGAAGGCCGGGACAGGTTACTACAATGAGCAGTTCTTC. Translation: CASRKAGTGYYNEQFF.

In DNA form, the CDR3 reads TGCGCCAGCAGATTAGGTGGGGGGAGCTCCTACAATGAGCAGTTCTTC. Protein sequence: CASRLGGGSSYNEQFF. V is TRBV5-1 and J is TRBJ2-1; D is perhaps TRBD2 (6 bases). The length of the CDR3 is 16 residues. Germline lookup yields CDR1 SGHRS and CDR2 YFSETQ. V was cut by 5 bases and J by 0 bases, with 15 bases left in between.

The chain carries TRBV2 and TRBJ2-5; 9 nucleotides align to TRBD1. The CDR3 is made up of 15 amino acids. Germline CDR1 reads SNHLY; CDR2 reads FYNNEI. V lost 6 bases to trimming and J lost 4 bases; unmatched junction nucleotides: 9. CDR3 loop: CASRPGTGIGETQYF. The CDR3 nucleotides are TGTGCCAGCAGACCCGGGACAGGGATCGGAGAGACCCAGTACTTC.

The DNA of the CDR3 is TGTGCCAGCACTCTCCGGGGGGGCCTTGCGGGGCAGTACTTC. As protein: CASTLRGGLAGQYF. The chain combines TRBV28 with TRBJ2-7; 8 positions agree with TRBD2. The CDR3 consists of 14 residues. The V gene's germline CDR1 is MDHEN and CDR2 SYDVKM. J lost 9 bases, V lost 7 bases, and 14 bases had no gene match.

The CDR3 DNA reads TGCAGTGCTAGTGATCCGGGACAGGGGGGTCCCAATTCACCCCTCCACTTT. It yields the protein CSASDPGQGGPNSPLHF. V gene TRBV20-1 combines with J gene TRBJ1-6, with 11 bases matching TRBD1. The length of the CDR3 is 17 residues. Germline CDR1 reads DFQATT; CDR2 reads SNEGSKA (reference sequence). V shed 3 bases and J 7 bases; nucleotides not matched to a gene: 11.

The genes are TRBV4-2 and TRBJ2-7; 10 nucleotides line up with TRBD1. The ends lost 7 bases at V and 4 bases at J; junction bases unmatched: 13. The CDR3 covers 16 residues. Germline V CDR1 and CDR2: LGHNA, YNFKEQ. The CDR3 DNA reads TGTGCCAGCACCCCCGTCTGGGACAGGGGTAAGTACGAGCAGTACTTC. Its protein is CASTPVWDRGKYEQYF.

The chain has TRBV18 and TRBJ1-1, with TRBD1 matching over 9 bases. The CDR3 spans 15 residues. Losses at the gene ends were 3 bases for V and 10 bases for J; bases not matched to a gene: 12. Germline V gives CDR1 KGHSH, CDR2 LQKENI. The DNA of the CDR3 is TGTGCCAGCTCACCCGGGACAGGGACAATATATGGAGCTTTCTTT. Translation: CASSPGTGTIYGAFF.

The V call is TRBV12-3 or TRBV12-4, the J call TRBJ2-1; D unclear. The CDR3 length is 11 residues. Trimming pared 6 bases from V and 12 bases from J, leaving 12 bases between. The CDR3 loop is CASSLVGGQFF. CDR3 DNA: TGTGCCAGCAGCCTAGTGGGTGGGCAGTTCTTC.

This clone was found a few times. Here the CDR3 DNA reads TGTGCCTGGAGTGTACAGGGGATAAGCAATCAGCCCCAGCATTTT. Translating gives CAWSVQGISNQPQHF. This chain uses TRBV30 with TRBJ1-5; 7 bases line up with TRBD1. The V gene end was trimmed by 0 bases and the J gene end by 1 base; junction bases not matched to a gene: 3. Germline lookup yields CDR1 GTSNPN and CDR2 SVGIG (reference sequence). There are 15 residues in the CDR3.

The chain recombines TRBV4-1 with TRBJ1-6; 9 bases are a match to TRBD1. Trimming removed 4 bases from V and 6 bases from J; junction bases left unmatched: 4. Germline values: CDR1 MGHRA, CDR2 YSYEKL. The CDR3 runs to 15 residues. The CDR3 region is CASSLRDRVNSPLHF. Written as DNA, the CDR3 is TGCGCCAGCAGCCTTCGGGACAGGGTTAATTCACCCCTCCACTTT.